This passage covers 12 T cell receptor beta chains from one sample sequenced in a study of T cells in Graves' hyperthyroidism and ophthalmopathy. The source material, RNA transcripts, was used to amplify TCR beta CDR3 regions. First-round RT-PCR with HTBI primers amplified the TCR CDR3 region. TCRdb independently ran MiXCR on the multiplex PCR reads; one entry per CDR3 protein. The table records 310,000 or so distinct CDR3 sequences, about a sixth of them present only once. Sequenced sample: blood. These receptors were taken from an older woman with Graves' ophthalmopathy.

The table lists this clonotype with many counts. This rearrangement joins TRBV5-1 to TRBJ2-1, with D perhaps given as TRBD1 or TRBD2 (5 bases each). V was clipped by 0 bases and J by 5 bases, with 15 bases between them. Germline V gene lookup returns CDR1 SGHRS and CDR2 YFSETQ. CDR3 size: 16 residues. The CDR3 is CASSLGMGPGDNEQFF. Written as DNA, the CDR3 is TGCGCCAGCAGCTTGGGGATGGGGCCCGGGGACAATGAGCAGTTCTTC.

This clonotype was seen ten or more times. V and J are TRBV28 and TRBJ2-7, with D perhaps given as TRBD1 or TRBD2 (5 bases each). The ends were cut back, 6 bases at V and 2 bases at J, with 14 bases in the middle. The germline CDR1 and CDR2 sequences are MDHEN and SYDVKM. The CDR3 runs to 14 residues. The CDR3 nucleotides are TGTGCCAGCAGATTTGGGACCAATACCTACGAGCAGTACTTC. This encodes CASRFGTNTYEQYF.

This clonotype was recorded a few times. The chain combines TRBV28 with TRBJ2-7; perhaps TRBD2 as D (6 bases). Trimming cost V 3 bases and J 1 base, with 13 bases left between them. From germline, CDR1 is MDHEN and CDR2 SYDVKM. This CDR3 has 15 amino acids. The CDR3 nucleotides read TGTGCCAGCAGTTTGGGCGGGGAATGGTCCTACGAGCAGTACTTC. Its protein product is CASSLGGEWSYEQYF. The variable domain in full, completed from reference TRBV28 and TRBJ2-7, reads DVKVTQSSRYLVKRTGEKVFLECVQDMDHENMFWYRQDPGLGLRLIYFSYDVKMKEKGDIPEGYSVSREKKERFSLILESASTNQTSMYLCASSLGGEWSYEQYFGPGTRLTVT.

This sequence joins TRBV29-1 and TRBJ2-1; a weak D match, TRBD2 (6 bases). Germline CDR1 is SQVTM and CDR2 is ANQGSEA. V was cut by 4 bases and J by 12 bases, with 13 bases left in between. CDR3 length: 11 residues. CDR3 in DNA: TGCAGCGTTGGGGGGGACTTGAGGCAGTTCTTC. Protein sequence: CSVGGDLRQFF.

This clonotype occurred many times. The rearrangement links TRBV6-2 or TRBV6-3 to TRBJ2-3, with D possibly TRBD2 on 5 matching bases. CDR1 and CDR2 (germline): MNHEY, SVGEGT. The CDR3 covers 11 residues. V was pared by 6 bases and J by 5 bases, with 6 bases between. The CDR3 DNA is TGTGCCAGCAGGGAGGTAGATACGCAGTATTTT. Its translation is CASREVDTQYF.

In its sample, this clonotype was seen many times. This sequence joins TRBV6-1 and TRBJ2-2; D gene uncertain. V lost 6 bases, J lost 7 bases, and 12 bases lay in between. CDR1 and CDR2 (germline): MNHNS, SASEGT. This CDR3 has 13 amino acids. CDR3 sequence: CASRKDLGGELFF. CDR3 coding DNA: TGTGCCAGCAGGAAAGACCTGGGCGGGGAGCTGTTTTTT.

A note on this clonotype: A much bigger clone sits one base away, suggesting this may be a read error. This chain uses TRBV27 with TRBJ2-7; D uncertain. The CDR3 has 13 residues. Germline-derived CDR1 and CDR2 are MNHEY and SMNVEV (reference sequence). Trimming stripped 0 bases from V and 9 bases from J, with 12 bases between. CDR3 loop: CASSLSRLSAQYF. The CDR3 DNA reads TGTGCCAGCAGTTTATCTCGGTTGAGCGCGCAGTACTTC.

The CDR3 sequence is CSASTYRFYEQYF. CDR3 nucleotide sequence: TGCAGTGCTAGCACGTACCGATTCTACGAGCAGTACTTC. The genes are TRBV20-1 and TRBJ2-7; D uncertain. Per the germline V gene, CDR1 is DFQATT and CDR2 is SNEGSKA (reference sequence). This CDR3 has 13 residues. V was pared by 3 bases and J by 3 bases, with 12 bases between.

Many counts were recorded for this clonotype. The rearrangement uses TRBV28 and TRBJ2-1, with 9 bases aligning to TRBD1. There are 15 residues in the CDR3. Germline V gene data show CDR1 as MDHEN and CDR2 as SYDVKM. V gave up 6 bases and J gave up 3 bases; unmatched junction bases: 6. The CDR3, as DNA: TGTGCCAGCAGCTACGGGACAGGGTACTACAATGAGCAGTTCTTC. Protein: CASSYGTGYYNEQFF.

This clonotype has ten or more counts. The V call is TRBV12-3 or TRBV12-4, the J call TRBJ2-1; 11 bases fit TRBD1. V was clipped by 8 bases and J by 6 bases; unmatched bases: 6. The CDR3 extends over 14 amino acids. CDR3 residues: CASVRDRGANEQFF. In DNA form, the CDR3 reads TGTGCCAGCGTCCGGGACAGGGGGGCCAATGAGCAGTTCTTC.

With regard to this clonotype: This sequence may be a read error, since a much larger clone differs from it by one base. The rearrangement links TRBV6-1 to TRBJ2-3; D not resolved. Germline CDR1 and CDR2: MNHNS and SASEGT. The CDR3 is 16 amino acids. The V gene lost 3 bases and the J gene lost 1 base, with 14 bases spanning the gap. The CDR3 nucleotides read TGTGCCAGCAGTGACAAGGCGGAAGAAGGCACAGATACGCAGTATTTT. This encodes CASSDKAEEGTDTQYF.

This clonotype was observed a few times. The CDR3 here is CASSDIRGKLFF. The CDR3 DNA reads as TGTGCCAGCAGCGACATTAGGGGAAAACTGTTTTTT. V and J are TRBV2 and TRBJ1-4; D is possibly TRBD1 (5 bases). Per germline, CDR1 SNHLY and CDR2 FYNNEI. The CDR3 length is 12 residues. The ends were cut back, 6 bases at V and 10 bases at J, with 12 bases in the middle.